These 23 T cell receptor beta chains share one sample of origin, sequenced in a study of T cells in Graves' hyperthyroidism and ophthalmopathy (dated by TCRdb to 2018 to 2020). Libraries were built with multiplex PCR. For sequencing, an Illumina HiSeq 2000 was employed. The TCR beta CDR3 regions were amplified from the RNA transcripts. The first round of RT-PCR for the TCR CDR3 was performed with the HTBI primer set and the Qiagen OneStep RT-PCR kit. TCRdb reran the public reads through fastp at Q25 and MiXCR, keeping productive beta chains. Rows are unified per CDR3 protein, each entry keeping the most common DNA and genes. The sample includes 300,000 to 400,000 distinct CDR3 sequences, with about 20% observed a single time. The top ten constitute approximately 54% of the sample. The sample was blood. The origin of the receptors is a woman aged 50 to 60 with Graves' hyperthyroidism.

In this sample, this clonotype turned up a few times. This sequence joins TRBV11-3 and TRBJ2-1; possibly TRBD2 for D (5 bases). CDR1 is SGHNT and CDR2 is YENEEA in the germline V gene. The CDR3 is 17 residues long. The ends were cut back, 5 bases at V and 8 bases at J, with 25 bases in the middle. The CDR3 here is CASSDRGGRGLDDEQFF. For the CDR3, the DNA is TGTGCCAGCAGCGACCGAGGTGGAAGAGGGCTTGACGATGAGCAGTTCTTC.

This clonotype was found many times. V usage is TRBV30 and J usage is TRBJ2-5; 9 positions agree with TRBD2. The V gene's germline CDR1 is GTSNPN and CDR2 SVGIG (reference sequence). There are 15 residues in the CDR3. The junction had 4 bases not matched to a gene; V was cut back by 0 bases and J by 2 bases. The DNA for the CDR3 is TGTGCCTGGAGTGTAGGACTAGCGAATCAAGAGACCCAGTACTTC. Its translation is CAWSVGLANQETQYF.

This clonotype has just one count. The genes are TRBV6-1 and TRBJ2-7; D is perhaps TRBD1 (6 bases). The CDR3 totals 14 residues. The germline V gene encodes CDR1 MNHNS and CDR2 SASEGT. The ends were cut back, 7 bases at V and 7 bases at J, with 20 bases in the middle. As DNA, the CDR3 is TGTGCCAGCAACATTTACACAGGGTCTTGGGAGCAGTACGTC. Translated: CASNIYTGSWEQYV.

The CDR3 region is CASRPTGEETQYF. The CDR3 nucleotides read TGTGCCAGCAGACCTACAGGGGAAGAGACCCAGTACTTC. The rearrangement uses TRBV28 and TRBJ2-5, with 7 bases that match TRBD1. Per the germline V gene, CDR1 is MDHEN and CDR2 is SYDVKM. V lost 6 bases to trimming and J lost 3 bases; unmatched junction nucleotides: 4. This CDR3 has 13 residues.

In its sample, this clonotype was seen many times. V and J are TRBV3-1 and TRBJ2-1; no reliable D call. Trimming left V 0 bases short and J 10 bases short, with 10 bases between. Germline V lookup: CDR1 LGHDT, CDR2 YNNKEL (reference sequence). The CDR3 totals 13 residues. The CDR3 nucleotides are TGTGCCAGCAGCCAAGATACCTTAACCGAGCAGTTCTTC. Protein sequence: CASSQDTLTEQFF.

This clonotype occurred a few times. The V call is TRBV7-9, the J call TRBJ2-7; 8 positions match TRBD2. The CDR3 runs to 15 residues. Per germline, CDR1 SEHNR and CDR2 FQNEAQ (reference sequence). V lost 6 bases and J lost 0; bases outside the gene matches: 7. The CDR3 bases are TGTGCCAGCAGTTTAAGGGGACTAGGCTCCTACGAGCAGTACTTC. This translates into CASSLRGLGSYEQYF.

The genes are TRBV6-1 and TRBJ2-1, with D uncertain. V was clipped by 5 bases and J by 6 bases, with 8 bases between them. Germline V lookup: CDR1 MNHNS, CDR2 SASEGT. The CDR3 loop spans 12 amino acids. The CDR3 coding sequence is TGTGCCAGCAGTCCCCTGATCAATGAGCAGTTCTTC. It codes for CASSPLINEQFF.

Many counts were recorded for this clonotype. This chain connects TRBV6-2 or TRBV6-3 to TRBJ2-5, with 12 bases that match TRBD2. CDR3 size: 17 residues. The V segment lost 2 bases and the J segment 0 bases; nucleotides outside the gene matches: 4. Germline lookup yields CDR1 MNHEY and CDR2 SVGEGT. The CDR3 sequence is CASSYTTSGGHQETQYF. CDR3 nucleotide sequence: TGTGCCAGCAGTTACACGACTAGCGGGGGCCACCAAGAGACCCAGTACTTC.

This clonotype has a count of ten or more. The J gene is TRBJ2-3, the V gene TRBV20-1, with 7 bases fitting TRBD2. This CDR3 has 11 residues. Germline CDR1 reads DFQATT; CDR2 reads SNEGSKA (reference sequence). J gave up 10 bases and V 3 bases, and 4 bases lay outside the gene matches. The CDR3 DNA sequence: TGCAGTGCTAGGTCTAGCGGTTCGCAGTATTTT. Amino acids: CSARSSGSQYF.

V is TRBV27 and J is TRBJ2-3; tentatively, D is TRBD2 (6 bases). The CDR3 spans 14 residues. Germline CDR1 is MNHEY and CDR2 is SMNVEV (reference sequence). The V gene lost 3 bases and the J gene lost 6 bases, with 13 bases spanning the gap. In DNA form, the CDR3 reads TGTGCCAGCAGTTTTTTGTCGGGGGACGATACGCAGTATTTT. Translating gives CASSFLSGDDTQYF.

CDR3: CASSLEQGARYEQYF. In DNA form, the CDR3 reads TGCGCCAGCAGCTTGGAACAGGGGGCGCGCTACGAGCAGTACTTC. V and J are TRBV5-1 and TRBJ2-7; 9 nucleotides match TRBD1. The germline V gene encodes CDR1 SGHRS and CDR2 YFSETQ. The V segment lost 0 bases and the J segment 3 bases; nucleotides outside the gene matches: 4. The CDR3 consists of 15 residues. The entire variable domain, with the rest obtained from reference TRBV5-1 and TRBJ2-7, is as follows: KAGVTQTPRYLIKTRGQQVTLSCSPISGHRSVSWYQQTPGQGLQFLFEYFSETQRNKGNFPGRFSGRQFSNSRSEMNVSTLELGDSALYLCASSLEQGARYEQYFGPGTRLTVT.

V and J are TRBV20-1 and TRBJ1-2, with a tentative D call TRBD1 (5 bases). V lost 0 bases to trimming and J lost 4 bases, with 9 bases between them. The length of the CDR3 is 13 residues. Germline-derived CDR1 and CDR2 are DFQATT and SNEGSKA (reference sequence). CDR3 DNA sequence: TGCAGTGCTAGAGAAACCCAGGGCTATGGCTACACCTTC. It encodes CSARETQGYGYTF.

The chain recombines TRBV6-2 or TRBV6-3 with TRBJ2-1, with TRBD2 matching over 8 bases. The CDR3 is 16 residues long. V was pared by 2 bases and J by 5 bases, with 8 bases of the junction left unmatched. In germline, CDR1 is MNHEY, CDR2 SVGEGT. The CDR3 DNA reads TGTGCCAGCAGTTACCAAGCGACGGGAGGGCACAATGAGCAGTTCTTC. Encoded protein: CASSYQATGGHNEQFF.

This clonotype occurred many times. The chain couples TRBV5-8 to TRBJ2-1; D uncertain. The V and J ends lost 3 bases and 10 bases respectively, with 8 bases between them. The CDR3 sequence is 11 residues long. CDR1 is SGHTS and CDR2 is YDEGEE in the germline V gene. CDR3 sequence (DNA): TGTGCCAGCAGCTCCTTAAGGGAGCAGTTCTTC. Encoded protein: CASSSLREQFF.

The rearrangement joins TRBV5-1 to TRBJ1-6, with TRBD1 matching over 8 bases. This CDR3 comprises 15 residues. J lost 10 bases, V lost 4 bases, and 10 bases had no gene match. Looked up from germline, CDR1 is SGHRS and CDR2 is YFSETQ. The CDR3 DNA is TGCGCCAGCAGCAAGGACAGGGAAGTAGGGTCACCCCTCCACTTT. This encodes CASSKDREVGSPLHF.

Of note for this clonotype: The junction departs from the called germline gene at one end, perhaps through a read error. J is TRBJ2-2 and V is TRBV5-1, with 12 nucleotides matching TRBD2. The CDR3 length is 13 residues. Per germline, CDR1 SGHRS and CDR2 YFSETQ. The chain's CDR3 is CASSLLTSGGLFF. In nucleotides, the CDR3 is TGTGCCAGCAGCTTGTTGACTAGCGGGGGGCTGTTTTTT.

This clonotype occurred many times. The chain joins TRBV18 to TRBJ2-7, with D perhaps TRBD2 (5 bases). The CDR3 runs 12 residues. Looked up from germline, CDR1 is KGHSH and CDR2 is LQKENI. V dropped 1 base and J dropped 5 bases, with 6 bases sitting between them. This CDR3 is CASSPRRDEQYV. The DNA for the CDR3 is TGTGCCAGCTCACCACGGCGGGACGAGCAGTACGTC.

The chain uses TRBV19 and TRBJ2-3; 8 bases are shared with TRBD2. Trimming removed 5 bases from V and 9 bases from J; junction bases left unmatched: 16. The CDR3 contains 16 residues. Germline CDR1 and CDR2: LNHDA and SQIVND (reference sequence). CDR3 protein: CASSPEAGVPRGTQYF. The CDR3 nucleotides are TGTGCCAGTAGTCCTGAAGCGGGGGTCCCGCGGGGGACGCAGTATTTT.

Only a few counts were recorded for this clonotype. The CDR3 protein is CASSLAAHFYEQYV. Here the CDR3 DNA reads TGTGCCAGCAGCTTGGCGGCGCACTTCTACGAGCAGTACGTC. The chain couples TRBV5-8 to TRBJ2-7; D gene uncertain. V dropped 0 bases and J dropped 3 bases, with 10 bases sitting between them. This CDR3 spans 14 amino acids. Per the germline V gene, CDR1 is SGHTS and CDR2 is YDEGEE.

A single count supports this clonotype. The J gene is TRBJ2-7, the V gene TRBV28, with D hard to call. The ends were cut back, 3 bases at V and 5 bases at J, with 2 bases in the middle. Germline CDR1 and CDR2: MDHEN and SYDVKM. This CDR3 has 10 amino acids. The CDR3: CASSFDEQYF. The CDR3 DNA sequence: TGTGCCAGCAGTTTTGACGAGCAGTACTTC.

As concerns this clonotype: Possible read error: a much larger clone is one base away. CDR3 in DNA: TGTGCCAGCAGTACCGCCCGTGAGCAGTTCTTC. This codes for CASSTAREQFF. The rearrangement uses TRBV28 and TRBJ2-1; no clear D gene. V was cut by 5 bases and J by 9 bases, with 8 bases left in between. The germline V gene encodes CDR1 MDHEN and CDR2 SYDVKM. The length of the CDR3 is 11 residues.

This clonotype was seen many times. The chain uses TRBV2 and TRBJ1-6, with D possibly matching TRBD1 (5 bases). The CDR3 is made up of 16 amino acids. Between the trimmed V and J ends, which lost 5 bases and 3 bases, there was a span of 14 bases. CDR1 is SNHLY and CDR2 is FYNNEI in the germline V gene. DNA for the CDR3: TGTGCCAGCAGTCTGGACCGGGACGGCTATAATTCACCCCTCCACTTT. The encoded protein is CASSLDRDGYNSPLHF.

On this clonotype itself: Just one base apart from a much larger clone, this may be a read error. V is TRBV6-8 and J is TRBJ2-7; D gene uncertain. The CDR3 runs 14 residues. CDR1 and CDR2 from the germline V gene are MNHGY and SAAAGT. The CDR3 DNA is TGTGCCATCAGTGACCCCGGACCCCCCTACGAGCAGCACTTC. This translates into CAISDPGPPYEQHF.